There are many counts of the clone carrying this TCR beta chain. Its specificity is unknown. Researchers prepared the TCRbeta library using unique molecular identifiers, the study reports. TCRdb redid the calling of the PCR reads with MiXCR, one entry per CDR3 protein. Among fewer than 550,000 distinct CDR3 sequences, 9.5% to 12% were seen once, and the ten largest hold 12% to 15%. The length of the CDR3 is 13 residues. From germline, CDR1 is KGHSH and CDR2 LQKENI. V lost 1 base and J lost 5, with 8 bases in between. These data come from a study of T-cell reconstitution after alpha-beta-depleted transplantation in children. Notes on the study in general: Reportedly, alpha-beta T cells present about two months post-transplant originated from several hundred expanded clones of graft origin. Some patients' high day-60 TCRbeta diversity was traced to surviving recipient T cells and thymic progenitors. T cells produced anew were the main source of T-cell counts and diversity one year after transplant.

The material was PBMCs, mostly from graft donor cells, obtained 180 days after TCRalphabeta/CD19-depleted stem cell transplant. The chain is built from TRBV18 and TRBJ1-1; D is unresolved. The clonotype originates from a female patient between 2 and 15 years old who had a stem cell transplant for aplastic anemia, so the T cells may come from the graft donor. The CDR3: CASSPREGTEAFF. The CDR3 bases are TGTGCCAGCTCACCACGGGAGGGAACTGAAGCTTTCTTT.